The present T cell receptor beta chain was sequenced within a study of OX40 agonist ivuxolimab in advanced cancers. For the wider study: Ivuxolimab was a fully human IgG2 agonistic monoclonal antibody targeting the costimulatory receptor OX40 (CD134). Of the approximately 54 dose-escalation patients, hepatocellular carcinoma was present in 19, melanoma in approximately 15, renal cell carcinoma in 9 and head and neck cancer in 9. Intravenous ivuxolimab was administered to patients every 2 weeks at six dose levels: 0.01, 0.1, 0.3, 1.5, 3 and 10 mg/kg. Prior anti-PD-1, anti-PD-L1 or anti-CTLA-4 therapy was permitted, and checkpoint inhibitors had been received by roughly 40% of dose-escalation patients. Peripheral TCRbeta sequencing aimed to test whether ivuxolimab altered TCR sequence diversity and caused clonal T-cell expansion. The monotherapy dose-escalation portion (N of about 47 patients) of the phase I ivuxolimab trial is reported in the paper. A male proportion of roughly 85% and a mean age of 60 years, ranging from 23 to 79, were recorded for the dose-escalation cohort. Partial responses occurred in three dose-escalation patients, of whom one had hepatocellular carcinoma and two had cutaneous melanoma.

Genomic DNA was extracted from sorted cells for sequencing of the TCRbeta CDR3 region. The immunoSEQ Assay was used to sequence the TCRbeta CDR3 regions. In TCRdb, the immuneACCESS table is reduced to in-frame sequences with V and J assigned. These tables do not hold every clone; where another copy was compared, an unresolved V gene accounts for under half, and the others remain unexplained. This sample is represented by tens of thousands of clones; about nine tenths of them were singletons. The ten largest clonotypes hold approximately 5% of the sample. Remarks on this clone: The target of this receptor is not known. No base-level quality is on record; no much larger clone is a single base apart.

Trimming removed 1 base from V and 4 bases from J; the gene matches leave 2 bases unexplained. The germline V gene gives CDR1 as LGHNA and CDR2 as YNFKEQ. The CDR3 starts with the cysteine, ends with the phenylalanine, and has 15 residues. Solely the CDR3 DNA is kept, with 45 bases framed from the first base. Results the study describes overall, beyond this receptor: The antigen specificity of the peripheral T cells that underwent clonal expansion was not determined. Low levels of normalized T-cell clonal expansion were also seen in some patients who did not respond. In partial responders in the 0.1-3.0 mg/kg groups, normalized peripheral clonal expansion was found to be among the lowest, especially among CD8+ T cells. Clonal expansion of both CD4+ and CD8+ blood T cells was observed from baseline to week 6 at doses 0.1 to 3.0 mg/kg. After ivuxolimab, CD8+ T cells had more expanded clones than CD4+ T cells on average.

Patients with autoimmune disease history or receiving systemic immunosuppression were excluded from the trial. Peripheral blood for TCR sequencing was drawn from every dose cohort at baseline, at cycle 4 day 1 and at cycle 7 day 1. Samples were obtained from an open-label, multicenter, first-in-human phase I dose-escalation trial of ivuxolimab. Adults with locally advanced or metastatic head and neck squamous cell, hepatocellular, melanoma or renal cell carcinoma were enrolled in the trial. Before TCR sequencing, CD4+ and CD8+ T cells were separately sorted from peripheral blood. The sequences come from CD4+ or CD8+ T cells sorted from blood, collected in a trial of the OX40 agonist ivuxolimab. The rearrangement joined TRBV4-2 to TRBJ2-5, and 11 bases in between align with TRBD2. The TCR was taken from an adult with an advanced solid tumor such as melanoma, head and neck, liver or kidney cancer. The nucleotide sequence is given as TGTGCCAGCAGCCAAGTTAGCGGGAGGGGAGAGACCCAGTACTTC. This translates into CASSQVSGRGETQYF.